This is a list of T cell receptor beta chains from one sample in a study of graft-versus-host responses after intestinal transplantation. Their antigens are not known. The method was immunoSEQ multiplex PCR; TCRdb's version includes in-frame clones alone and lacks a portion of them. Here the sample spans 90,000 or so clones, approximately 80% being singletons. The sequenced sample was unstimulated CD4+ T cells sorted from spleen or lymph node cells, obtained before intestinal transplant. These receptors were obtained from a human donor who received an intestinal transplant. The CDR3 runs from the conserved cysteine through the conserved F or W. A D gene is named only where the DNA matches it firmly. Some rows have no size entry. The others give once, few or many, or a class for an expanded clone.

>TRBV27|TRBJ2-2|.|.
TGTGCCAGCAGGCTCATGGGGGCGGGCACCGGGGAGCTGTTTTTT
CASRLMGAGTGELFF
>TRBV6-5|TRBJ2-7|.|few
TGTGCCAGCAGTTTGCGTAGGGGGGAGCAGTACTTC
CASSLRRGEQYF
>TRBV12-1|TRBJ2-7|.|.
TGTGCCAGCAGCTTTCGCCGGAGTCCCTACGAGCAGTACTTC
CASSFRRSPYEQYF
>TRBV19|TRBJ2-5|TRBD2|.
TGTGCCAGTAGTATATGGGGGGGGTCTAAGACCCAGTACTTC
CASSIWGGSKTQYF
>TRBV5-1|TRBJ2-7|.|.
TGCGCCAGCAGTTTGGACTACGGTCCCTACGAGCAGTACTTC
CASSLDYGPYEQYF
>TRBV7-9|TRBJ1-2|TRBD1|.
TGTGCCAGCAGCTTAGGGGACAGGGCGGAGGGCTACACCTTC
CASSLGDRAEGYTF
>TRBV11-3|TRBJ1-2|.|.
TGTGCCAGCAGCTTAGCTAGAGAGGAGATCTATGGCTACACCTTC
CASSLAREEIYGYTF
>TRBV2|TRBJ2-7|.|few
TGTGCCAGCAGAATTACCGGACTACTTTACGAGCAGTACTTC
CASRITGLLYEQYF
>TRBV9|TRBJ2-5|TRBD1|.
TGTGCCAGCAGCCCAACAGGGGGACAAGAGACCCAGTACTTC
CASSPTGGQETQYF
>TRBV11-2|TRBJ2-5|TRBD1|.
TGTGCCAGCGGTCGACAGGGGGGGGTAGAGACCCAGTACTTC
CASGRQGGVETQYF
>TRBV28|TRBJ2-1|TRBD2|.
TGTGCCAGCAGTTCCCCTACTAGCGGGGGGTACAATGAGCAGTTCTTC
CASSSPTSGGYNEQFF
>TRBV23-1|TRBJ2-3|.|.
TGCGCCAGCAGTCAATTTCAGGGGCTCTACACAGATACGCAGTATTTT
CASSQFQGLYTDTQYF
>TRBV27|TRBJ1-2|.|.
TGTGCCAGCAGTCCCTCGGGGGGGAAAGGGGGCTACACCTTC
CASSPSGGKGGYTF
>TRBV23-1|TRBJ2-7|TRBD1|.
TGCGCCAGCAGTCAGGAGGGACAGGGGTCTCGGGAGCAGTACTTC
CASSQEGQGSREQYF
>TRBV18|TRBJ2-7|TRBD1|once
TGTGCCAGCTCACGAGGGACAGGGGGCTTGGGGTACGAGCAGTACTTC
CASSRGTGGLGYEQYF
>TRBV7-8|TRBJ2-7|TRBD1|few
TGTGCCAGCAGCCCACGGACAGGGAAGAACGAGCAGTACTTC
CASSPRTGKNEQYF
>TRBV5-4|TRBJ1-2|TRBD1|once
TGTGCCAGCAGCGTTCCGGGACAGAAGTATGGCTACACCTTC
CASSVPGQKYGYTF
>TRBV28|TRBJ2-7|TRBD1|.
TGTGCCAGCCTGGACAGGGTTCGGTACGAGCAGTACTTC
CASLDRVRYEQYF
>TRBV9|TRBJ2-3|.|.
TGTGCCAGCAGCGTAACGGGGGGCCCAGATACGCAGTATTTT
CASSVTGGPDTQYF
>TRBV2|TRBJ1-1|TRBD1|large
TGTGCCAGCAGTTATACAGGGGGGGGAGAAGCTTTCTTT
CASSYTGGGEAFF
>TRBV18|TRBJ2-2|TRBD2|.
TGTGCCAGCTCACCTCGAACGGGAGGTGGCACCGGGGAGCTGTTTTTT
CASSPRTGGGTGELFF
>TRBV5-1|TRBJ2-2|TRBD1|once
TGCGCCAGCAGCATTCGGACAGGGGGGACCGGGGAGCTGTTTTTT
CASSIRTGGTGELFF
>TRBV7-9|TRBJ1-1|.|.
TGTGCCAGCAGCTTAGCAGCGGGGGCCCCTGAAGCTTTCTTT
CASSLAAGAPEAFF
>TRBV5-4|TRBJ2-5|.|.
TGTGCCAGCAGCTTTAGCGGTCACCCAGAGACCCAGTACTTC
CASSFSGHPETQYF
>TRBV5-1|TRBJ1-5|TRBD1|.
TGCGCCAGCAGGAGGGACAGTAATCAGCCCCAGCATTTT
CASRRDSNQPQHF
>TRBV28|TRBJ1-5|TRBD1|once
TGTGCCAGGCTCGACGGGACAGGGTTGTATAGCAATCAGCCCCAGCATTTT
CARLDGTGLYSNQPQHF
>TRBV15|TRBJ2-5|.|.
TGTGCCACCAGCAGAGGTAGATCTCCAGAGACCCAGTACTTC
CATSRGRSPETQYF
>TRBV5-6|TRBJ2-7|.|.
TGTGCCAGCAGCTTAAGTTTGGTCCAGGGGAACTACGAGCAGTACTTC
CASSLSLVQGNYEQYF
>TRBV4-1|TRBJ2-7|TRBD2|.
TGCGCCAGCAGCCAAGGAGCGGGAGGACACTACGAGCAGTACTTC
CASSQGAGGHYEQYF
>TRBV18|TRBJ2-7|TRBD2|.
TGTGCCAGCTCACGCTATTCACTAGCGCGGGAGACCTCCTACGAGCAGTACTTC
CASSRYSLARETSYEQYF
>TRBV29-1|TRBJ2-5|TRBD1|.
TGCAGCGCCCCCCAGACAGGGCATGAGACCCAGTACTTC
CSAPQTGHETQYF
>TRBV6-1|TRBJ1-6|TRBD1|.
TGTGCCAGCATTCGAGGACAGGGGGCTGTTTATAACCTCCACTTT
CASIRGQGAVYNLHF
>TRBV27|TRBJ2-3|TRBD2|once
TGTGCCAGCAGTACAGCGGGGGGGGTAACAGATACGCAGTATTTT
CASSTAGGVTDTQYF
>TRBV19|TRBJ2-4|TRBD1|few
TGTGCCAGTAGTGATTCCGGGACAGGGTTCATTCAGTACTTC
CASSDSGTGFIQYF
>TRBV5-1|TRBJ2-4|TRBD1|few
TGCGCCAGCAGCTTGTCTGCCCAGGGGGCCATTCAGTACTTC
CASSLSAQGAIQYF
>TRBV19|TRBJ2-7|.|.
TGTGCCAGTAGTATCAGTGGAGGAGTCTACGAGCAGTACTTC
CASSISGGVYEQYF
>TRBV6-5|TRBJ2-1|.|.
TGTGCCAGCAGTTGCTACGGGGGCTCCTACAATGAGCAGTTCTTC
CASSCYGGSYNEQFF
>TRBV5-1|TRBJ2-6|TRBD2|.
TGCGCCAGCAGCCGGGGACTAGCGGGGGAAACTCCCTCTGGGGCCAACGTCCTGACTTTC
CASSRGLAGETPSGANVLTF
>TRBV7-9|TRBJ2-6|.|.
TGTGCCAGCAGCGCCAGGGGTGCTGGGGCCAACGTCCTGACTTTC
CASSARGAGANVLTF
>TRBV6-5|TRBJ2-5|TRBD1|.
TGTGCCAGCAGGACAGGGGGCTTGGGAGAGACCCAGTACTTC
CASRTGGLGETQYF
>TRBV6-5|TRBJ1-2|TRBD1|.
TGTGCCAGCAGTTATAGGGACAGTAACTATGGCTACACCTTC
CASSYRDSNYGYTF
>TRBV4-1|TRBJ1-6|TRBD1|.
TGCGCCAGCAGCCTCCGACAGGGGGCCGATAATTCACCCCTCCACTTT
CASSLRQGADNSPLHF
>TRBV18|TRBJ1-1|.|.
TGTGCCAGCTCACCACGAGGGCCCACTGAAGCTTTCTTT
CASSPRGPTEAFF
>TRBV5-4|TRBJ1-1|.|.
TGTGCCAGCAGCTTGGCTTCGCGGGGGAACACTGAAGCTTTCTTT
CASSLASRGNTEAFF
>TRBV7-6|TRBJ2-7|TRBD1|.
TGTGCCAGCAGCTTAGGGGCGACAGGGGCAAGGGGGGAGCAGTACTTC
CASSLGATGARGEQYF
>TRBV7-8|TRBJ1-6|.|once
TGTGCCAGCAGCCTGGGCCAATATGGGTCACCCCTCCACTTT
CASSLGQYGSPLHF
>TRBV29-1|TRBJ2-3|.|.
TGCAGCGTTGACTCTAGGCAGGGGTTCGCAGATACGCAGTATTTT
CSVDSRQGFADTQYF
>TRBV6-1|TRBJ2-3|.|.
TGTGCCAGCAGTTTCGCAGCGGATACGCAGTATTTT
CASSFAADTQYF
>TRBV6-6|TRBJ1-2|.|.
TGTGCCAGCAGCCCGGTCGGGGGGAACTATGGCTACACCTTC
CASSPVGGNYGYTF
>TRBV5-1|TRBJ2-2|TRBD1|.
TGCGCCAGCACTTCGAGGACAGGGGGCACCGGGGAGCTGTTTTTT
CASTSRTGGTGELFF